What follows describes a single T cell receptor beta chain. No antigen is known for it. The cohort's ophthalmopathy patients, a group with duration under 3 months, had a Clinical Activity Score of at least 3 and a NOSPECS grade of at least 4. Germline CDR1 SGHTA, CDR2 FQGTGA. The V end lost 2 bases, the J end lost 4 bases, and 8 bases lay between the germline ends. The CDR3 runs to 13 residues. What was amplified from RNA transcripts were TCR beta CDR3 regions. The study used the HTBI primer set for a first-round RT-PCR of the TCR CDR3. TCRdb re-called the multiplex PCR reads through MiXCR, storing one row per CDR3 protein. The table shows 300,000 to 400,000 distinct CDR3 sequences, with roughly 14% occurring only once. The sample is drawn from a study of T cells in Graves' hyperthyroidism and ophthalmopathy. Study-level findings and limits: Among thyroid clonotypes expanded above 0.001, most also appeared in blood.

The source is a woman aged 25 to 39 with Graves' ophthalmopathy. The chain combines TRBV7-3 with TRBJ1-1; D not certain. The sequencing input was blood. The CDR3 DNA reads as TGTGCCAGCAGCTTATTGAGTTCCACTGAAGCTTTCTTT. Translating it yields CASSLLSSTEAFF. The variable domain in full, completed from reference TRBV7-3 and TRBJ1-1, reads GAGVSQTPSNKVTEKGKYVELRCDPISGHTALYWYRQSLGQGPEFLIYFQGTGAADDSGLPNDRFFAVRPEGSVSTLKIQRTERGDSAVYLCASSLLSSTEAFFGQGTRLTVV.